This is a list of T cell receptor beta chains from one sample in a study of response to subunit inactivated influenza vaccine. TCRdb processed the RT-PCR reads anew with MiXCR; each CDR3 protein has one entry. The sample comprises around 200,000 distinct CDR3 sequences, approximately 12% of which are singletons, and 29% rests with the top ten. The data were also submitted as part of a second study, on T cells expressing NK-cell markers.

The sequenced sample was CD8+ T cells sorted from PBMCs, obtained roughly 12 days after vaccination. Receptors were obtained from a man in his fifties or sixties who received an inactivated influenza vaccine. Both conserved end residues are part of each CDR3. The D gene is left open where the match is weak. The size field is filled for only some rows; it gives once, few, many or a size class.

clone_size j_call v_call d_call cdr3_aa cdr3_nt
few TRBJ1-1 TRBV11-2 TRBD1 CASSGETGFTEAFF TGTGCCAGCAGCGGAGAGACAGGGTTCACTGAAGCTTTCTTT
few TRBJ2-1 TRBV15 NA CATSPDYPSSYNEQFF TGTGCCACCAGTCCCGACTATCCGAGCTCCTACAATGAGCAGTTCTTC
NA TRBJ1-4 TRBV7-3 NA CASSLYKPTTNEKLFF TGTGCCAGCAGCTTATACAAGCCGACAACTAATGAAAAACTGTTTTTT
few TRBJ2-7 TRBV4-3 NA CASSQRAPTDRTSYEQYF TGCGCCAGCAGCCAACGGGCCCCCACAGACAGGACCTCCTACGAGCAGTACTTC
few TRBJ2-3 TRBV9 NA CASSDGFADTQYF TGTGCCAGCAGCGACGGGTTTGCAGATACGCAGTATTTT
many TRBJ1-5 TRBV5-6 NA CASSPGPRGNQPQHF TGTGCCAGCAGCCCCGGTCCCCGGGGCAATCAGCCCCAGCATTTT
many TRBJ1-4 TRBV27 NA CASSPLLGPNEKLFF TGTGCCAGCAGTCCTCTGCTGGGCCCTAATGAAAAACTGTTTTTT
few TRBJ2-1 TRBV12-3/TRBV12-4 TRBD2 CASSPAGGLRDEQFF TGTGCCAGCAGCCCCGCGGGGGGGCTTCGGGATGAGCAGTTCTTC
NA TRBJ2-7 TRBV4-1 NA CASSQRQGPGEQYF TGCGCCAGCAGCCAAAGGCAGGGGCCGGGCGAGCAGTACTTC
few TRBJ2-3 TRBV29-1 NA CSVPRVQGTDTQYF TGCAGCGTTCCCCGCGTGCAGGGAACAGATACGCAGTATTTT
many TRBJ2-5 TRBV4-3 NA CASSQDPDSEETQYF TGCGCCAGCAGCCAAGATCCGGATTCGGAGGAGACCCAGTACTTC
NA TRBJ2-3 TRBV6-2/TRBV6-3 NA CASSPPSAGLTDTQYF TGTGCCAGCAGCCCCCCCAGCGCCGGGCTCACAGATACGCAGTATTTT
many TRBJ2-7 TRBV5-1 TRBD1 CASSLGQGVYEQYF TGCGCCAGCAGCTTGGGACAGGGGGTGTACGAGCAGTACTTC
NA TRBJ2-2 TRBV7-2 NA CASSVGVAIPGELFF TGTGCCAGCAGCGTAGGGGTAGCGATTCCCGGGGAGCTGTTTTTT
NA TRBJ1-5 TRBV6-2/TRBV6-3 NA CASAEVNQPQHF TGTGCCAGCGCGGAAGTAAATCAGCCCCAGCATTTT
NA TRBJ2-3 TRBV10-3 NA CAISDPDTQYF TGTGCCATCAGTGATCCAGATACGCAGTATTTT
NA TRBJ2-3 TRBV5-1 TRBD1 CASSLTGGYTDTQYF TGCGCCAGCAGCTTGACAGGGGGGTACACAGATACGCAGTATTTT
NA TRBJ2-7 TRBV20-1 TRBD2 CSARDHRTSISEQYF TGCAGTGCTAGAGATCACCGGACTAGCATTAGCGAGCAGTACTTC
few TRBJ2-3 TRBV6-2/TRBV6-3 NA CASCCWRGLTDTQYF TGTGCCAGCTGCTGTTGGAGGGGTCTCACAGATACGCAGTATTTT
NA TRBJ2-7 TRBV7-8 TRBD2 CASSSASSWTSGRPYEQYF TGTGCCAGCAGCTCGGCCTCCTCCTGGACTAGCGGGCGACCCTACGAGCAGTACTTC
few TRBJ2-7 TRBV12-3/TRBV12-4 TRBD1 CASSLGDRGLSGEQYF TGTGCCAGCAGTTTGGGGGACAGGGGTCTGTCGGGCGAGCAGTACTTC
few TRBJ1-1 TRBV7-2 TRBD1 CASSPLPRDRFTEAFF TGTGCCAGCAGCCCCCTCCCCCGGGACAGGTTCACTGAAGCTTTCTTT
NA TRBJ2-2 TRBV6-1 TRBD1 CASSERRGPTGELFF TGTGCCAGCAGTGAACGCAGGGGGCCTACCGGGGAGCTGTTTTTT
few TRBJ2-3 TRBV24-1 NA CATSDFRSLSTDTQYF TGTGCCACCAGTGATTTTAGATCACTCAGCACAGATACGCAGTATTTT
NA TRBJ2-1 TRBV25-1 NA CASSDHQGNMNEQFF TGTGCCAGCAGTGATCACCAGGGGAATATGAATGAGCAGTTCTTC
many TRBJ2-1 TRBV12-3/TRBV12-4 NA CASSPGAGGSNEQFF TGTGCCAGCAGCCCTGGGGCGGGTGGGTCGAATGAGCAGTTCTTC
few TRBJ2-7 TRBV27 NA CASGEHLSYEQYF TGTGCCAGCGGGGAGCATCTGTCTTACGAGCAGTACTTC
many TRBJ2-1 TRBV29-1 TRBD2 CSVEGLAGGPRDEQFF TGCAGCGTTGAAGGACTAGCGGGAGGGCCGAGGGATGAGCAGTTCTTC
few TRBJ2-1 TRBV18 NA CASSNPSEQFF TGTGCCAGCTCGAACCCGAGTGAGCAGTTCTTC
many TRBJ1-2 TRBV7-9 NA CASSLGDSYGYTF TGTGCCAGCAGCTTAGGAGACAGCTATGGCTACACCTTC
few TRBJ2-1 TRBV4-3 TRBD2 CASSQYHLAGGPGNEQFF TGCGCCAGCAGCCAATATCATCTAGCGGGGGGGCCGGGCAATGAGCAGTTCTTC
few TRBJ2-7 TRBV27 NA CASGLPRGGYEQYF TGTGCCAGCGGCCTTCCCAGGGGAGGCTACGAGCAGTACTTC
few TRBJ1-1 TRBV20-1 NA CSAREEYRNTEAFF TGCAGTGCTAGGGAAGAGTATCGGAACACTGAAGCTTTCTTT
few TRBJ2-7 TRBV29-1 TRBD1 CSATGGRNEQYF TGCAGCGCCACAGGGGGCCGGAACGAGCAGTACTTC
few TRBJ2-1 TRBV7-9 TRBD2 CASSRPRGLAVDEQFF TGTGCCAGCAGCCGACCTAGGGGACTAGCTGTCGATGAGCAGTTCTTC
many TRBJ2-3 TRBV14 NA CASSQILDTQYF TGTGCCAGCAGCCAAATACTAGATACGCAGTATTTT
NA TRBJ2-1 TRBV20-1 TRBD1 CSATHRGHNEQFF TGCAGTGCTACCCACAGGGGCCACAATGAGCAGTTCTTC
many TRBJ2-1 TRBV4-1 TRBD2 CASSAGLAGENAYNEQFF TGCGCCAGCAGCGCGGGACTAGCGGGCGAGAACGCCTACAATGAGCAGTTCTTC
NA TRBJ2-1 TRBV7-8 NA CASSLVRAENEQFF TGTGCCAGCAGCTTAGTAAGGGCAGAGAATGAGCAGTTCTTC
NA TRBJ1-5 TRBV2 NA CASSEYRGPQHF TGTGCCAGCAGTGAATATAGGGGGCCCCAGCATTTT
NA TRBJ2-7 TRBV11-2 TRBD1 CASSFGTGTSYEQYF TGTGCCAGCAGCTTTGGGACAGGGACCTCCTACGAGCAGTACTTC
many TRBJ1-2 TRBV4-3 TRBD1 CASSPRTGANYGYTF TGCGCCAGCAGCCCAAGGACAGGGGCTAACTATGGCTACACCTTC
NA TRBJ1-1 TRBV5-5 NA CAMSPRGVTEAFF TGTGCCATGAGCCCAAGGGGGGTCACTGAAGCTTTCTTT
few TRBJ1-2 TRBV2 NA CASSEARGGRGYTF TGTGCCAGCAGTGAAGCGAGGGGGGGAAGGGGCTACACCTTC
NA TRBJ2-1 TRBV27 NA CASSSLQAGLRNEQFF TGTGCCAGCAGTTCCCTCCAAGCGGGCCTTAGGAATGAGCAGTTCTTC
NA TRBJ1-1 TRBV4-1 NA CASSSTKTGPGPEAFF TGCGCCAGCAGTTCAACGAAGACCGGGCCAGGACCTGAAGCTTTCTTT
few TRBJ1-4 TRBV6-1 TRBD1 CASSEQGAHEKLFF TGTGCCAGCAGTGAACAGGGGGCCCATGAAAAACTGTTTTTT